The T cell receptor (beta chain) under discussion was sequenced for a study of T-cell reconstitution after alpha-beta-depleted transplantation in children. This clonotype was counted many times. The CDR3 has 12 residues. Deletions cut 6 bases from V and 7 bases from J, with 13 bases between. The TCRbeta library incorporated unique molecular identifiers. Each CDR3 protein gets one entry after TCRdb re-called the PCR reads with MiXCR. The sample lists about 22,000 distinct CDR3 sequences, 9.5% to 13% occurring once. V and J are TRBV12-3 or TRBV12-4 and TRBJ2-7, with D uncertain. The sequencing used PBMCs from the stem cell graft donor, collected from the stem cell graft. The TCR comes from a human donor who donated a stem cell graft to a child with chronic granulomatous disease. The DNA of the CDR3 is TGTGCCAGCAGCCGACTCACCTCGGAGCAGTACTTC. It is translated as CASSRLTSEQYF.